This T cell receptor beta chain derives from a study of cytomegalovirus exposure and HLA in healthy donors. This CDR3 contains 11 residues. Germline CDR1 reads ENHRY; CDR2 reads SYGVKD. With 0 bases removed from V and 9 bases from J, the gap between germline ends came to 6 bases. Use of 60 Vbeta and 13 Jbeta primers characterized the PCR. Sequencing was performed with immunoSEQ multiplex PCR; in TCRdb, only in-frame clones are kept and a portion is missing. The repertoire holds 120,000 or so clones, with roughly 15% as singletons. The TCR sequence derives from a female donor in good health and CMV-seropositive. The sequencing input was PBMCs. V gene TRBV10-3 combines with J gene TRBJ2-7, with D uncertain. For the CDR3, the DNA is TGTGCCATCAGTGAGTCTGTCGGGCAGTACTTC. Its protein is CAISESVGQYF.